The present entry profiles one TCR beta chain with its context. Its target is unknown. The study left out patients who had uncontrolled infection, other autoimmune disease, pregnancy or lactation. PBMCs were derived from 9.5 to 10 ml fresh peripheral blood. This record comes from a study of T cells in Graves' hyperthyroidism and ophthalmopathy. Study-wide results and limits: Through a model of 13 V-J features, ophthalmopathy was separated from stable hyperthyroidism.

Germline V CDR1 and CDR2: SGHRS, YFSETQ. The ends were cut back, 0 bases at V and 7 bases at J, with 14 bases in the middle. The CDR3 consists of 14 residues. There were TCR beta CDR3 regions amplified from RNA transcripts. TCR CDR3 regions were first amplified by RT-PCR with HTBI primers. Each CDR3 protein gets one entry after TCRdb re-called the multiplex PCR reads with MiXCR. The profile shows 300,000 or so distinct CDR3 sequences, over 15% of them singletons. The chain employs TRBV5-1 and TRBJ2-7; D might be TRBD1 (5 bases). This TCR came from a woman aged 45-65 years with Graves' hyperthyroidism. The sequencing sample was made of blood. In DNA form, the CDR3 reads TGCGCCAGCAGCTTGGTTGGGGCTGCCCGGGAGCAGTACTTC. Amino acids: CASSLVGAAREQYF.